The 9 T cell receptor beta chains presented below share a single source sample, sequenced in a study of beta chain features in type 1 diabetes. What was sequenced were expressed TCRB transcripts, since all of the isolated RNA had been reverse transcribed. Measured with immunoSEQ multiplex PCR; TCRdb has only the in-frame clones, and not every one. Of 250,000 to 350,000 clones listed, roughly 9.6% are singletons. The sequenced material came from naive CD4+ T cells from blood. All receptors come from a woman aged 30 to 39 in good health.

The sample holds a few counts of this clone. J is TRBJ2-5 and V is TRBV19; no firm D call. Trimming took 3 bases from V and 3 from J, leaving 8 bases between them. The CDR3 is 13 amino acids. Germline V gene sequence: CDR1 LNHDA, CDR2 SQIVND (reference sequence). The chain's CDR3 is CASSIIQEETQYF. Here the CDR3 DNA reads TGTGCCAGTAGTATTATCCAGGAAGAGACCCAGTACTTC.

The chain has TRBV28 and TRBJ1-2, with a possible D match to TRBD1 (5 bases). CDR3 length: 12 residues. V lost 5 bases and J lost 7, with 11 bases in between. Per the germline V gene, CDR1 is MDHEN and CDR2 is SYDVKM. The CDR3, as DNA: TGTGCCAGCAGTCCCAGGGTTGGTGGCTACACCTTC. Protein: CASSPRVGGYTF.

This clone was seen a few times. CDR3 nucleotides: TGCAGCGTTGTTGGGACAGGGGGCGGGAACACCGGGGAGCTGTTTTTT. Protein: CSVVGTGGGNTGELFF. The chain combines TRBV29-1 with TRBJ2-2; 12 bases fit TRBD1. With V trimmed by 4 bases and J by 1 base, 4 bases remained unmatched. This CDR3 is 16 amino acids long. CDR1 is SQVTM, CDR2 ANQGSEA, per germline.

The table lists this clone with a few counts. V is TRBV25-1 and J is TRBJ2-2; 9 bases line up with TRBD1. The V segment lost 6 bases and the J segment 6 bases; nucleotides outside the gene matches: 2. In germline, CDR1 is MGHDK, CDR2 SYGVNS. The CDR3 has 13 amino acids. In nucleotides, the CDR3 is TGTGCCAGCAGGAGACAGGGGGCCGGGGAGCTGTTTTTT. Protein sequence: CASRRQGAGELFF.

This clone was seen only a few times. The chain recombines TRBV4-3 with TRBJ2-7; D possibly corresponds to TRBD1 (5 bases). Between the trimmed V and J ends, which lost 2 bases and 2 bases, there was a span of 10 bases. Germline V gene lookup returns CDR1 LGHNA and CDR2 YSLEER. The CDR3 runs to 14 residues. This chain's CDR3 is CASSQSTVTYEQYF. DNA of the CDR3: TGCGCCAGCAGCCAATCGACAGTAACCTACGAGCAGTACTTC.

The sample holds a few counts of this clone. The chain has TRBV5-1 and TRBJ2-5; perhaps TRBD1 as D (6 bases). V lost 0 bases and J 4 bases, leaving 16 bases between the germline ends. Germline CDR1 and CDR2: SGHRS and YFSETQ. The CDR3 is 16 amino acids. The CDR3: CASSLERGTRGETQYF. The CDR3 coding sequence is TGCGCCAGCAGCTTGGAACGGGGCACCAGGGGAGAGACCCAGTACTTC.

This clone was picked up a small number of times. The chain joins TRBV5-1 to TRBJ2-1, with D tentatively TRBD2 (6 bases). Per the germline V gene, CDR1 is SGHRS and CDR2 is YFSETQ. Trimming took off 4 bases at V and 1 base at J, with 12 bases between the two ends. The CDR3 length is 15 residues. CDR3 region: CASSPGTRSYNEQFF. Here the CDR3 DNA reads TGCGCCAGCAGCCCGGGGACTCGATCCTACAATGAGCAGTTCTTC.

This chain connects TRBV19 to TRBJ2-1; D unresolved. CDR1 is LNHDA, CDR2 SQIVND, per germline (reference sequence). This CDR3 contains 13 residues. V was cut by 1 base and J by 6 bases, with 7 bases left in between. The CDR3 is CASSIGEFNEQFF. CDR3 nucleotide sequence: TGTGCCAGTAGTATAGGCGAGTTCAATGAGCAGTTCTTC.

There are a few counts of this clone. The chain links TRBV7-2 to TRBJ2-7; 14 bases align to TRBD2. Germline lookup yields CDR1 SGHTA and CDR2 FQGNSA. V dropped 5 bases and J dropped 6; count of bases not matched to a gene: 12. The CDR3 consists of 17 residues. The CDR3 DNA reads as TGTGCCAGCAGCCCGAGGGGGACTAGCGGGAGTAGTTCCGAGCAGTACTTC. Amino acids: CASSPRGTSGSSSEQYF.